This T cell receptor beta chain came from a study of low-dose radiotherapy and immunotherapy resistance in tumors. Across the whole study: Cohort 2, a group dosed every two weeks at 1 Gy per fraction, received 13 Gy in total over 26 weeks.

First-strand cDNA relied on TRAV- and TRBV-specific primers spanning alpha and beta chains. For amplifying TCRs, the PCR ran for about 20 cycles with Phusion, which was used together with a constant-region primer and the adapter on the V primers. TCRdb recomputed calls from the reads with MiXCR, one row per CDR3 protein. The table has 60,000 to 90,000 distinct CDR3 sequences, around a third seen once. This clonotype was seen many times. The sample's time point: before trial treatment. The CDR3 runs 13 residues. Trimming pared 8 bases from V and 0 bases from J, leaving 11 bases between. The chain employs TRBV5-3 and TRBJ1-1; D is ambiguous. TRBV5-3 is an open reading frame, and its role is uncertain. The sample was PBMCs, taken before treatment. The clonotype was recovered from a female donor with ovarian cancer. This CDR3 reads CASSAYVNTEAFF. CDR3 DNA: TGTGCCAGCAGCGCGTACGTGAACACTGAAGCTTTCTTT.